This T cell receptor beta chain was captured by sequencing in a study of follicular helper T cells after annual influenza vaccination. Data came from immunoSEQ multiplex PCR; TCRdb stores just in-frame clones and leaves some out. The profile shows some 6,700 clones, around four fifths of them singletons. The germline V and J ends were trimmed by 7 bases and 1 base, with 10 bases remaining between them. The CDR3 length is 13 residues. Germline V gene lookup returns CDR1 SNHLY and CDR2 FYNNEI. This clone has only a few counts. What it binds is not known. Specified time point: 2015-2016 season, 7 days after influenza vaccination. Per time point, about 35-110 mL of blood was sampled. Whole-study results and caveats: Just about 9.5-21% of cells analyzed had recovered productive TCRB sequences.

The sample was CXCR5- memory CD4+ T cells sorted from blood, taken 7 days after influenza vaccination. The receptor was isolated from an adult who received the influenza vaccine. The rearrangement uses TRBV2 and TRBJ1-1; TRBD1 is a possible D gene (5 bases). The CDR3 spells CASTVGANTEAFF. The CDR3 bases are TGTGCCAGCACTGTAGGGGCGAACACTGAAGCTTTCTTT.